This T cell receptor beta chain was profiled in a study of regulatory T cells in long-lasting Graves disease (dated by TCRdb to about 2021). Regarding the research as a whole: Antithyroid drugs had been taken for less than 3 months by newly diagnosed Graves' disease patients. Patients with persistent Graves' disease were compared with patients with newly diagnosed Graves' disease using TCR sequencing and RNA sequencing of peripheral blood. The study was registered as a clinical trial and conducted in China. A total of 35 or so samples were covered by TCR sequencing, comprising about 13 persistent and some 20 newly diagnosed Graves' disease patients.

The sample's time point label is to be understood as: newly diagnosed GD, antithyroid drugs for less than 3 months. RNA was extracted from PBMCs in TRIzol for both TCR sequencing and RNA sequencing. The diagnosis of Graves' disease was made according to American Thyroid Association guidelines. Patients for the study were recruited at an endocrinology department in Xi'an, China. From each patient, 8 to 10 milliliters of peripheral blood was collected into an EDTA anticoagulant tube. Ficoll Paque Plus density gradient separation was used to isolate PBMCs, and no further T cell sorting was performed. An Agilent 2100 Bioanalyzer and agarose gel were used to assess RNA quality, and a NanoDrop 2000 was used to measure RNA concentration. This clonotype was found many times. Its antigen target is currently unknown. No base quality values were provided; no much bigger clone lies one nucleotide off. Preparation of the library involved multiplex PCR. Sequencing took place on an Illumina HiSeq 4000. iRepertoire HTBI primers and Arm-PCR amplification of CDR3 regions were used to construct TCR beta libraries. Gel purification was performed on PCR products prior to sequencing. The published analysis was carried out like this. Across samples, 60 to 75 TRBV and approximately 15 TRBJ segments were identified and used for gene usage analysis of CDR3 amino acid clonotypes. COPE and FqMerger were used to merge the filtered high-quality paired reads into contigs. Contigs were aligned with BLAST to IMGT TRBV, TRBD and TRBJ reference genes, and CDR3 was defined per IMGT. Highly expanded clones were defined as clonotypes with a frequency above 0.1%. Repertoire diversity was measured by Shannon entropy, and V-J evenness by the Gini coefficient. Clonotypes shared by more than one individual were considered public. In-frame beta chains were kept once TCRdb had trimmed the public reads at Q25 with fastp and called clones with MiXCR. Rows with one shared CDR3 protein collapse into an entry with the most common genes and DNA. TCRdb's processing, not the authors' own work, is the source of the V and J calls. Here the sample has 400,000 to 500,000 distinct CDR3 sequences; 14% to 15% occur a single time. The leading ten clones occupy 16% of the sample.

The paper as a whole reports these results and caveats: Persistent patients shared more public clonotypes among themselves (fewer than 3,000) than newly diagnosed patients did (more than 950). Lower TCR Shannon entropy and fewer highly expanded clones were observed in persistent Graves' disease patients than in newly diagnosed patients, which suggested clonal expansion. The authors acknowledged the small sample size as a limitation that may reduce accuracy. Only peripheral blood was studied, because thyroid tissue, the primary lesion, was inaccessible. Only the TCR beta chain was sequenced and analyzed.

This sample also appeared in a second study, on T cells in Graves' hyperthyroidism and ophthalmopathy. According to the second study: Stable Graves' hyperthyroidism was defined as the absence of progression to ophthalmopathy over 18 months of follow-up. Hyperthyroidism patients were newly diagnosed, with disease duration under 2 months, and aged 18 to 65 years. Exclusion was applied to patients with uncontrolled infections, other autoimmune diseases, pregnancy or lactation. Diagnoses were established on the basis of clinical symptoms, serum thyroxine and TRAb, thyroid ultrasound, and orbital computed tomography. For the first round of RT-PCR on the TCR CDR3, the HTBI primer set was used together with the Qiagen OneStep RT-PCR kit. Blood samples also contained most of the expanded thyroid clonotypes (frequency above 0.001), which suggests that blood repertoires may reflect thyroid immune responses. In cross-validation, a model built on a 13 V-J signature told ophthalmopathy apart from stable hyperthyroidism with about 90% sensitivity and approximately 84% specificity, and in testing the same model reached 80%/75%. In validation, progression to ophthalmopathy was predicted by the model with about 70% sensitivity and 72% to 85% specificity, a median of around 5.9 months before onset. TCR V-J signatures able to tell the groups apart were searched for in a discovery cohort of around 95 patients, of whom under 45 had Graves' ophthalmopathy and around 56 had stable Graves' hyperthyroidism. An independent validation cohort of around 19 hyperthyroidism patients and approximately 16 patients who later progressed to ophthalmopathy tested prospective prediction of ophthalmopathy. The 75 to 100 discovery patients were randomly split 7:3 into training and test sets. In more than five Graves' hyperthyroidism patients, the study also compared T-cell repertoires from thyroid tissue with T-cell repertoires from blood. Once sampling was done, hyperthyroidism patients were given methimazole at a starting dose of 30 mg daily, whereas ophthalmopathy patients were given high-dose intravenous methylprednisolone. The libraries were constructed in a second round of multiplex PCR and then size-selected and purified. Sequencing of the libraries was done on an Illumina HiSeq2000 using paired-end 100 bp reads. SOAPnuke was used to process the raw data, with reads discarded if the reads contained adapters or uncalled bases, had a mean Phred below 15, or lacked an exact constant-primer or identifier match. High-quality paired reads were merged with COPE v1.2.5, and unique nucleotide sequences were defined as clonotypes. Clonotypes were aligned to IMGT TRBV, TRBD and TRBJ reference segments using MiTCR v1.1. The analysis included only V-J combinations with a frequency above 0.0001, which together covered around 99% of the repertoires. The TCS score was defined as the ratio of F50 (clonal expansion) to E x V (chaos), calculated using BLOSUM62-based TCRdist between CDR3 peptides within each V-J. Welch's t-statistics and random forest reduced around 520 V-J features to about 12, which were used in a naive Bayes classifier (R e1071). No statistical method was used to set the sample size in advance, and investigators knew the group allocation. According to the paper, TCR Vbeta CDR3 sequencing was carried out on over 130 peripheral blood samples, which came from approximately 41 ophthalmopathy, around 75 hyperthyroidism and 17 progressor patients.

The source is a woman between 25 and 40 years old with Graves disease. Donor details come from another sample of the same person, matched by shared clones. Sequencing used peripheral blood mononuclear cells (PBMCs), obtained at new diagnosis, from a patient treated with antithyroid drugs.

The CDR3: CSAAPHTTEAFF. At the DNA level, the sequence is TGCAGTGCTGCCCCCCACACGACAGAAGCTTTCTTT. The receptor chain draws on TRBV20-1 and TRBJ1-1, with no reliable assignment of the D segment. The germline V gene (reference sequence) supplies CDR1 DFQATT and CDR2 SNEGSKA. Trimming removed 5 bases from V and 8 bases from J, leaving 15 bases between the germline ends. The CDR3 covers 12 residues, taking in both the cysteine and the phenylalanine. Only the CDR3 DNA is retained, 36 bases long and in frame from the first base.